This T cell receptor (beta chain) was profiled in a study of blood T cell repertoires in COVID-19. On the study more broadly: Some COVID-19 samples were acute and others convalescent; all came from the United States, Italy and Spain.

Sequencing was performed with immunoSEQ multiplex PCR; in TCRdb, only in-frame clones are kept and a portion is missing. The table records some 500,000 clones, 85% to 90% of them present only once. With 3 bases clipped from V and 8 bases from J, the junction kept 8 bases outside the gene matches. Germline V gene sequence: CDR1 SGHTA, CDR2 FQGNSA. The length of the CDR3 is 17 residues. The receptor's source is a woman aged 45-60 years with COVID-19, enrolled during active disease. The gene calls are TRBV7-2 and TRBJ2-1; 15 bases are shared with TRBD2. The sequenced material came from peripheral blood. The CDR3 loop is CASSFGLAGGLLDEQFF. Written as DNA, the CDR3 is TGTGCCAGCAGCTTTGGACTAGCGGGGGGGCTTCTCGATGAGCAGTTCTTC. Filled out from reference TRBV7-2 and TRBJ2-1, the complete variable domain reads GAGVSQSPSNKVTEKGKDVELRCDPISGHTALYWYRQSLGQGLEFLIYFQGNSAPDKSGLPSDRFSAERTGGSVSTLTIQRTQQEDSAVYLCASSFGLAGGLLDEQFFGPGTRLTVL.